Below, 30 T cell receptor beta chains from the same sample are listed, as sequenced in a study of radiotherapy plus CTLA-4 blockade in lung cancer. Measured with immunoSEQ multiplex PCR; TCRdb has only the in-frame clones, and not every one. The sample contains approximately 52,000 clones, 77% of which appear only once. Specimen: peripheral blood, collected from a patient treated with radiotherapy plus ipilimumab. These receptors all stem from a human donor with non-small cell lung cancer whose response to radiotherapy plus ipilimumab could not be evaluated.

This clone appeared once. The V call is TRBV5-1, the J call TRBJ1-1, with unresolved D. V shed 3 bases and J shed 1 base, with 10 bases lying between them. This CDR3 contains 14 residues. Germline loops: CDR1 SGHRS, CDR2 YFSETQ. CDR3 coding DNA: TGCGCCAGCAGCTCCGTGTCCCGGAACACTGAAGCTTTCTTT. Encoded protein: CASSSVSRNTEAFF.

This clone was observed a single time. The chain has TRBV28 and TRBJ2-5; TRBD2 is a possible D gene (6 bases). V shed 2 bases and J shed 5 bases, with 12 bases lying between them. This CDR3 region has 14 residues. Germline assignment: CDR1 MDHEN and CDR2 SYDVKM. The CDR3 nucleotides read TGTGCCAGCAGTTTAGGAGGGACCGCGGAGACCCAGTACTTC. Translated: CASSLGGTAETQYF.

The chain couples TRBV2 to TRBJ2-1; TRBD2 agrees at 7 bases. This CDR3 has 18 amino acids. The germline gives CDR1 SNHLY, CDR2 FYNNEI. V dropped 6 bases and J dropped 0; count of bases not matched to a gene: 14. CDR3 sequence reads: CASRGGVERGGSYNEQFF. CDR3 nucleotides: TGTGCCAGCAGGGGGGGAGTTGAGCGGGGTGGCTCCTACAATGAGCAGTTCTTC.

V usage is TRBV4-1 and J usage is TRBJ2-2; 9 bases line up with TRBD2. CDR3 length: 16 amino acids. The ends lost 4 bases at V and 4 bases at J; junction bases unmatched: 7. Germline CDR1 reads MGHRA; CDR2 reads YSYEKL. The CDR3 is CASSPEAGGFTGELFF. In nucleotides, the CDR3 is TGCGCCAGCAGCCCGGAAGCGGGGGGTTTCACCGGGGAGCTGTTTTTT.

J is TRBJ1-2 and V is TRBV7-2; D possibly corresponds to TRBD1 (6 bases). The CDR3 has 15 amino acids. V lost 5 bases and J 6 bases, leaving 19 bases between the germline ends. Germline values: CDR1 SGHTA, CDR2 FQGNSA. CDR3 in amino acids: CASSRTQNREDGYTF. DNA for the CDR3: TGTGCCAGCAGCCGTACCCAAAACAGGGAAGATGGCTACACCTTC.

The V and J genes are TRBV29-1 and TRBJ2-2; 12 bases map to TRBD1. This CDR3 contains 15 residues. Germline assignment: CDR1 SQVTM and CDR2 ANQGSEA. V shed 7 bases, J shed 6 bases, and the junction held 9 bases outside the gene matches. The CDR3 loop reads CSGTPGQGAPGELFF. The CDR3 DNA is TGCAGCGGTACTCCGGGACAGGGGGCGCCCGGGGAGCTGTTTTTT.

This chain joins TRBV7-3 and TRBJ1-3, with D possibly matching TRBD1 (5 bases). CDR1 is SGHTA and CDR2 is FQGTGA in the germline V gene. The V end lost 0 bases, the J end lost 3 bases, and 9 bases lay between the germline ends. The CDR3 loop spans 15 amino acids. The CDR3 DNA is TGTGCCAGCAGCTTAACCGCAGGGCTTGGAAACACCATATATTTT. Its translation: CASSLTAGLGNTIYF.

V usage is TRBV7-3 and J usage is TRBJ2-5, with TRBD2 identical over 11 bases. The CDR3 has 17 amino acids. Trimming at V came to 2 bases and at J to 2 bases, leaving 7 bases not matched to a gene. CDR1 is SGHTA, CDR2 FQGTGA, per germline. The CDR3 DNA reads TGTGCCAGCAGCTTAGGTCCTAGCGGGGGGCCACAAGAGACCCAGTACTTC. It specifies CASSLGPSGGPQETQYF.

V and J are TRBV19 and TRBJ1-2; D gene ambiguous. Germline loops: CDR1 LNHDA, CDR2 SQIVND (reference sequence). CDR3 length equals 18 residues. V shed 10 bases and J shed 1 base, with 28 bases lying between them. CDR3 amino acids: CATLAALGSRRGNYGYTF. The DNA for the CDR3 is TGTGCCACCTTAGCCGCCCTTGGTTCTCGCCGGGGTAACTATGGCTACACCTTC.

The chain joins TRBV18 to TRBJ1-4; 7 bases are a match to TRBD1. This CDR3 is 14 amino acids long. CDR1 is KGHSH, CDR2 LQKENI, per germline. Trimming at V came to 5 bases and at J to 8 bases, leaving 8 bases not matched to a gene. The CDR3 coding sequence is TGTGCCAGCTCAACGGACAGGAGTCGGGAAAAACTGTTTTTT. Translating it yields CASSTDRSREKLFF.

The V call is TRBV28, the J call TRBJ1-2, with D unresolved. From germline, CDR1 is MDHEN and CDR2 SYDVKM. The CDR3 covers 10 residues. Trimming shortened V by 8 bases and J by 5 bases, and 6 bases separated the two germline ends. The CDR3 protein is CASGRYGYTF. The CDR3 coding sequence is TGTGCCAGCGGTCGGTATGGCTACACCTTC.

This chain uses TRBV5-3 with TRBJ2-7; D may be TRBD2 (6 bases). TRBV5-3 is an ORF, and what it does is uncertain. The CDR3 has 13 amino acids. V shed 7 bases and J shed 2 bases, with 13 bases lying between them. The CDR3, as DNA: TGTGCCAGAGCAAGGCGGGATCCCTACGAGCAGTACTTC. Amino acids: CARARRDPYEQYF.

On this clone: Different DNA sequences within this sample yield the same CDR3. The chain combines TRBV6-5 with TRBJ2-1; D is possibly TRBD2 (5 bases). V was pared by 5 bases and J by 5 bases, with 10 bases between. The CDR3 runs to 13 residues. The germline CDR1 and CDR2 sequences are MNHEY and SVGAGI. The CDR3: CASSTGLNNEQFF. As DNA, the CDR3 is TGTGCCAGCAGTACCGGACTGAACAATGAGCAGTTCTTC.

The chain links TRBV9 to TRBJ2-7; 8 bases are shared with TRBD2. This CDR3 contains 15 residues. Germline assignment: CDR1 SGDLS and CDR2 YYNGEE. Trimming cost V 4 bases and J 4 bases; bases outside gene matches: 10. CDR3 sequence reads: CASSSRGSGVYEQYF. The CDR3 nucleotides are TGTGCCAGCAGCTCCCGGGGTAGCGGGGTTTACGAGCAGTACTTC. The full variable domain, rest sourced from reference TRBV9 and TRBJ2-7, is DSGVTQTPKHLITATGQRVTLRCSPRSGDLSVYWYQQSLDQGLQFLIQYYNGEERAKGNILERFSAQQFPDLHSELNLSSLELGDSALYFCASSSRGSGVYEQYFGPGTRLTVT.

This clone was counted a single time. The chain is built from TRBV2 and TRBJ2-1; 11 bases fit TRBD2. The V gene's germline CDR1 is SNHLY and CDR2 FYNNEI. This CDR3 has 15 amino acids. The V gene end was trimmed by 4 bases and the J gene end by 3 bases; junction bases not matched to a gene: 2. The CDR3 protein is CASSGGTSGYNEQFF. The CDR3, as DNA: TGTGCCAGCAGTGGGGGGACTAGCGGCTACAATGAGCAGTTCTTC.

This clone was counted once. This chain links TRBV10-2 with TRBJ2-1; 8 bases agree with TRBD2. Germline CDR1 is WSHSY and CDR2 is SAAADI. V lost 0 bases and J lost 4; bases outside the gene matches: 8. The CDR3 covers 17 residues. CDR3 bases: TGCGCCAGCAGTGAGTCGATGGCTAGCGGGTCGTACAATGAGCAGTTCTTC. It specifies CASSESMASGSYNEQFF.

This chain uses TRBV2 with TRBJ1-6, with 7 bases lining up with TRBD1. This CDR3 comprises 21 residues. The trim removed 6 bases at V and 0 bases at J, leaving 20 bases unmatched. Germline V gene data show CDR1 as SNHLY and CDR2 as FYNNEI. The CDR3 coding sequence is TGTGCCAGCAGAGACTCGCACAGGGGAAACCCCCGGAGCTCCTATAATTCACCCCTCCACTTT. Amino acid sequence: CASRDSHRGNPRSSYNSPLHF.

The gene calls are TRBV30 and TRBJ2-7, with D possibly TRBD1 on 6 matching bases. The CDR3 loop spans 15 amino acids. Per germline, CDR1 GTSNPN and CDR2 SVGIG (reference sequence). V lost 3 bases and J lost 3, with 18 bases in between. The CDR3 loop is CAWSPGQYPLYEQYF. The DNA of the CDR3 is TGTGCCTGGAGCCCAGGACAGTATCCACTCTACGAGCAGTACTTC.

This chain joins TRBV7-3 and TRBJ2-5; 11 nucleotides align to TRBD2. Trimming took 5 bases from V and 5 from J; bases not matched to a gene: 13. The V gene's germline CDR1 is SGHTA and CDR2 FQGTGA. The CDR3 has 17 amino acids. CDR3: CASSPRGASGGRETQYF. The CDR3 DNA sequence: TGTGCCAGCAGCCCAAGGGGCGCTAGCGGGGGGAGGGAGACCCAGTACTTC. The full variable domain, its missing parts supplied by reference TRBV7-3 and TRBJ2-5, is GAGVSQTPSNKVTEKGKYVELRCDPISGHTALYWYRQSLGQGPEFLIYFQGTGAADDSGLPNDRFFAVRPEGSVSTLKIQRTERGDSAVYLCASSPRGASGGRETQYFGPGTRLLVL.

The CDR3 DNA is TGTGCCAGTAGTATGGGTGGCGGGGGCCGCTCTGAGACCCAGTACTTC. It codes for CASSMGGGGRSETQYF. The chain carries TRBV19 and TRBJ2-5; tentatively, D is TRBD2 (7 bases). Germline values: CDR1 LNHDA, CDR2 SQIVND (reference sequence). CDR3 size: 16 residues. Trimming stripped 3 bases from V and 5 bases from J, with 19 bases between.

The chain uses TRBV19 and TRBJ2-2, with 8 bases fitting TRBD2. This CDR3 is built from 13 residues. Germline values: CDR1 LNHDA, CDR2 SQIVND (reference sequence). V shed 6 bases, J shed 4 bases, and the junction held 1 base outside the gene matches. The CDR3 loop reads CASRSGSTGELFF. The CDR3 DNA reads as TGTGCCAGTAGAAGCGGGAGCACCGGGGAGCTGTTTTTT.

CDR3 protein: CASTQGGTNEKLFF. CDR3 in DNA: TGTGCCAGCACTCAGGGAGGAACTAATGAAAAACTGTTTTTT. This chain joins TRBV28 and TRBJ1-4, with D possibly being TRBD1 (5 bases). V lost 7 bases to trimming and J lost 1 base, with 10 bases between them. From germline, CDR1 is MDHEN and CDR2 SYDVKM. This CDR3 region has 14 residues.

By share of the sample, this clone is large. CDR3: CASSFRQGPEFTEAFF. The CDR3 DNA is TGTGCCAGCAGTTTTCGGCAGGGGCCGGAGTTCACTGAAGCTTTCTTT. This chain uses TRBV28 with TRBJ1-1, with D tentatively TRBD1 (6 bases). Trimming left V 3 bases short and J 4 bases short, with 18 bases between. CDR1 MDHEN and CDR2 SYDVKM come from the germline V gene. The CDR3 is 16 amino acids. The whole variable domain, filled in from reference TRBV28 and TRBJ1-1, reads DVKVTQSSRYLVKRTGEKVFLECVQDMDHENMFWYRQDPGLGLRLIYFSYDVKMKEKGDIPEGYSVSREKKERFSLILESASTNQTSMYLCASSFRQGPEFTEAFFGQGTRLTVV.

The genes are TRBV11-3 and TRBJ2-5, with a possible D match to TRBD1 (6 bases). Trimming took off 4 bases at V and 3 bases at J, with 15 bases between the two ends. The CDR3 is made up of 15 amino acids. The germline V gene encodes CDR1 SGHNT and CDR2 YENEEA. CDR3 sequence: CASSSGTLEEETQYF. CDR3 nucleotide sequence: TGTGCCAGCAGCTCCGGGACACTCGAAGAAGAGACCCAGTACTTC.

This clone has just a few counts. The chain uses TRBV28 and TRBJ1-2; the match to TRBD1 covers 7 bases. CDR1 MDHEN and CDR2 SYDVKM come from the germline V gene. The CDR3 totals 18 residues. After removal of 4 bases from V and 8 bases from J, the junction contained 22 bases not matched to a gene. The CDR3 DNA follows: TGTGCCAGCAGTTCTACAAAAGCAGGGGGAGTTGTTGCGGGGGGCTACACCTTC. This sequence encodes CASSSTKAGGVVAGGYTF.

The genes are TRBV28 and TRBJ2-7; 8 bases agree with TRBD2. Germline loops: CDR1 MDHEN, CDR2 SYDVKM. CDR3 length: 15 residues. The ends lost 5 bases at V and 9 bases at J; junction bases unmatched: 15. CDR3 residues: CASSPRGSGTPRQYF. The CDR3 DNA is TGTGCCAGCAGTCCCCGGGGTAGCGGGACGCCCCGGCAGTACTTC.

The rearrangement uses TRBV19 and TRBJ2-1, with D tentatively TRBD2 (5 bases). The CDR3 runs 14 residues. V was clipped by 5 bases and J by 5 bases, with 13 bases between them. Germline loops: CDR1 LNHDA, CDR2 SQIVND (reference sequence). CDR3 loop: CASSGRRTHNEQFF. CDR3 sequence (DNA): TGTGCCAGTAGTGGCCGGAGGACCCACAATGAGCAGTTCTTC.

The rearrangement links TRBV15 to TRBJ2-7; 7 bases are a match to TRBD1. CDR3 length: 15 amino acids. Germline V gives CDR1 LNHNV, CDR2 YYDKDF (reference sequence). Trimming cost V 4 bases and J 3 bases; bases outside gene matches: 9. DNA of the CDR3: TGTGCCACCAGCAAAGGACAGGAGGCTGTCTACGAGCAGTACTTC. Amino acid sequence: CATSKGQEAVYEQYF.

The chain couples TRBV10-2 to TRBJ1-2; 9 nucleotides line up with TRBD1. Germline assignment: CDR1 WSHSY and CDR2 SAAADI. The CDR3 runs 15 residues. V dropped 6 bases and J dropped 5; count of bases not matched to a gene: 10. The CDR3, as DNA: TGCGCCAGCAGGGAGGGACAGGGTTTGCGGTATGGCTACACCTTC. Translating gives CASREGQGLRYGYTF.

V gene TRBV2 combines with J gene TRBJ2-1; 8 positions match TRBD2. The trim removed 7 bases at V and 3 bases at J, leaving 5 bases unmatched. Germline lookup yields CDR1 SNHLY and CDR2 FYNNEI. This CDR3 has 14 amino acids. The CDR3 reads CASKAGVGYNEQFF. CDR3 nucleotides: TGTGCCAGCAAAGCGGGAGTTGGCTACAATGAGCAGTTCTTC. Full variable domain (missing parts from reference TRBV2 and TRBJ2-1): EPEVTQTPSHQVTQMGQEVILRCVPISNHLYFYWYRQILGQKVEFLVSFYNNEISEKSEIFDDQFSVERPDGSNFTLKIRSTKLEDSAMYFCASKAGVGYNEQFFGPGTRLTVL.